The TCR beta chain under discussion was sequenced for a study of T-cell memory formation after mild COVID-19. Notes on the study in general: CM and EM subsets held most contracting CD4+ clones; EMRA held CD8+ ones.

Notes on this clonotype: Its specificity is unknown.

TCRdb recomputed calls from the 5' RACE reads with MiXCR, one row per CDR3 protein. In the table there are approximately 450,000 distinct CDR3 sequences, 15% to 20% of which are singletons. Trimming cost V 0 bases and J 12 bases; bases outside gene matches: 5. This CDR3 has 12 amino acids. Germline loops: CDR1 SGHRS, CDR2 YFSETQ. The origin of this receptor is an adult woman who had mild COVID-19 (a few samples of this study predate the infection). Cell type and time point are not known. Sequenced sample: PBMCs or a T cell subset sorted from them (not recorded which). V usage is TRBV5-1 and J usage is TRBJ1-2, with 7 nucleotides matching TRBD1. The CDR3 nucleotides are TGCGCCAGCAGCTTGGGTGCAGGGGGGCACACCTTC. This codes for CASSLGAGGHTF.